This T cell receptor beta chain was profiled in a study of cytomegalovirus exposure and HLA in healthy donors. With respect to this clone: Its antigen is currently unknown.

Germline V lookup: CDR1 SEHNR, CDR2 FQNEAQ (reference sequence). The length of the CDR3 is 14 residues. J lost 7 bases, V lost 5 bases, and 6 bases had no gene match. Findings and limits, study-wide: About 87% or about 30% of the time was how often most TCR beta V segments were productive, according to an earlier analysis. It is likely that the observed cluster of highly shared sequence variants was a sequencing artifact. A later analysis revealed that TCR association rates differed between HLA loci, peaking at DRB1 and bottoming out at HLA-C. Rare sequences made up most TCRs, while some public TCRs were found in many donors.

The PCR employed 60 Vbeta primers together with 13 Jbeta primers. Measured with immunoSEQ multiplex PCR; TCRdb has only the in-frame clones, and not every one. This sample has about 100,000 clones, with 76% found just once. The chain employs TRBV7-9 and TRBJ2-1, with 9 bases that match TRBD1. This receptor was identified in a man between 18 and 35 years old in good health and CMV-seronegative. Material for sequencing was PBMCs. The CDR3: CASSPGTGFNEQFF. The CDR3 DNA sequence: TGTGCCAGCAGCCCCGGGACAGGGTTTAATGAGCAGTTCTTC.